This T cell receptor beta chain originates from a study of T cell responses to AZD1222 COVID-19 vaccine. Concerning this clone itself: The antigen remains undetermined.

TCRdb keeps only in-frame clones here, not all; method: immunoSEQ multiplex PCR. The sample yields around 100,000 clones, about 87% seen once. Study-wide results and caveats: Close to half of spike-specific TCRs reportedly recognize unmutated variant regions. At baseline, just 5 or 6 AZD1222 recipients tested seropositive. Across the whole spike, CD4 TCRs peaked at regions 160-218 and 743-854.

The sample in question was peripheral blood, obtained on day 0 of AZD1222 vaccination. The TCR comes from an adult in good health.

CDR3 sequence: CASSSGTGPHEQYF. CDR3 sequence (DNA): TGCGCCAGCAGCTCGGGGACAGGGCCCCACGAGCAGTACTTC. This chain joins TRBV5-1 and TRBJ2-7; 9 bases line up with TRBD1. This CDR3 is built from 14 residues. J was trimmed by 5 bases and V by 3 bases; bases with no gene match: 6. Germline values: CDR1 SGHRS, CDR2 YFSETQ. Full variable domain (outside the CDR3, taken from reference TRBV5-1 and TRBJ2-7): KAGVTQTPRYLIKTRGQQVTLSCSPISGHRSVSWYQQTPGQGLQFLFEYFSETQRNKGNFPGRFSGRQFSNSRSEMNVSTLELGDSALYLCASSSGTGPHEQYFGPGTRLTVT.